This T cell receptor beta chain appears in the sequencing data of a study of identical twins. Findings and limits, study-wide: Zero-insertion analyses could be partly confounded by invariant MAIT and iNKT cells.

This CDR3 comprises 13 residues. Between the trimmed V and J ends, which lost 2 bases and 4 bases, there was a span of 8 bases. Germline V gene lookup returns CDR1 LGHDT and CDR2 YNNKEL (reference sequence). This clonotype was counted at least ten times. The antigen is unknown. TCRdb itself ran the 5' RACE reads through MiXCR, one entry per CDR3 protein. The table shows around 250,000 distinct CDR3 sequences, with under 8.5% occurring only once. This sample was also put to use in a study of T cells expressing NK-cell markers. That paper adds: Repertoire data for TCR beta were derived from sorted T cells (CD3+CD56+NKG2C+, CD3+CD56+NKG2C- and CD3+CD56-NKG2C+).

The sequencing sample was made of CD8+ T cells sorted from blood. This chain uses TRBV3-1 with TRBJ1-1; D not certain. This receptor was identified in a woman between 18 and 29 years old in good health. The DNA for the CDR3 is TGTGCCAGCAGCCAACTCTCCCTCACTGAAGCTTTCTTT. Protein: CASSQLSLTEAFF.